A single sample gave rise to the 22 T cell receptor beta chains below, sequenced in a study of blood T cell repertoires in COVID-19. The table came from immunoSEQ multiplex PCR; TCRdb's copy has only in-frame clones and leaves some out. This sample has 60,000 to 85,000 clones, with 75% to 90% found just once. Input material: peripheral blood. All receptors come from a human donor in a cohort sampled during active COVID-19.

This clone was detected only a few times. The V call is TRBV7-2, the J call TRBJ2-7; 11 nucleotides align to TRBD1. In germline, CDR1 is SGHTA, CDR2 FQGNSA. After removal of 1 base from V and 3 bases from J, the junction contained 8 bases not matched to a gene. The CDR3 length is 17 residues. This CDR3 is CASSLGPSGTGGYEQYF. CDR3 sequence (DNA): TGTGCCAGCAGCTTAGGCCCATCCGGGACAGGGGGCTACGAGCAGTACTTC.

The chain is built from TRBV5-4 and TRBJ2-7; 10 bases map to TRBD1. CDR3 length: 16 residues. CDR1 is SGHNT, CDR2 YYREEE, per germline (reference sequence). J gave up 1 base and V 3 bases, and 7 bases lay outside the gene matches. This CDR3 reads CASSSPGDRGSYEQYF. Here the CDR3 DNA reads TGTGCCAGCAGCTCTCCCGGGGACAGGGGTTCCTACGAGCAGTACTTC.

In this sample, this clone turned up once. The chain couples TRBV27 to TRBJ2-7; D possibly corresponds to TRBD1 (6 bases). Germline V gives CDR1 MNHEY, CDR2 SMNVEV (reference sequence). The CDR3 has 13 amino acids. V was clipped by 4 bases and J by 9 bases, with 16 bases between them. In nucleotides, the CDR3 is TGTGCCAGCAGTTCCCCCGACAGGTGGGCGCAGTACTTC. Amino acid sequence: CASSSPDRWAQYF.

The chain uses TRBV5-5 and TRBJ2-1; 12 nucleotides agree with TRBD2. This CDR3 is built from 18 residues. The ends lost 1 base at V and 0 bases at J; junction bases unmatched: 5. Germline V CDR1 and CDR2: SGHKS, YYEKEE (reference sequence). The CDR3 DNA reads TGTGCCAGCAGCTTGTCCCTAGCGGGGGGGTACTCCTACAATGAGCAGTTCTTC. It codes for CASSLSLAGGYSYNEQFF.

V gene TRBV11-2 combines with J gene TRBJ2-1, with D unclear. CDR3 length equals 11 residues. Germline V gene lookup returns CDR1 SGHAT and CDR2 FQNNGV. Trimming removed 5 bases at V and 6 bases at J, with 5 bases between. The CDR3 DNA reads TGTGCCAGCAGCCTGCGCAATGAGCAGTTCTTC. It is translated as CASSLRNEQFF.

V usage is TRBV6-5 and J usage is TRBJ1-2; 7 positions agree with TRBD1. The CDR3 covers 15 residues. Germline CDR1 MNHEY, CDR2 SVGAGI. V shed 4 bases and J 7 bases; nucleotides not matched to a gene: 12. The CDR3 loop is CASSFDREAPGGYTF. CDR3 nucleotide sequence: TGTGCCAGCAGTTTCGACAGGGAAGCACCGGGTGGCTACACCTTC.

V gene TRBV3-1 (or the pseudogene TRBV3-2) combines with J gene TRBJ2-7, with D possibly being TRBD2 (7 bases). V lost 1 base, J lost 0 bases, and 16 bases lay in between. The V gene's germline CDR1 is LGHDT and CDR2 YNNKEL (reference sequence). This CDR3 spans 17 amino acids. The CDR3 spells CASSQAARGASSYEQYF. CDR3 DNA sequence: TGTGCCAGCAGCCAAGCTGCTCGGGGGGCCAGCTCCTACGAGCAGTACTTC.

The chain uses TRBV7-9 and TRBJ1-6, with D possibly TRBD1 on 6 matching bases. The V end was cut by 3 bases, the J end by 14 bases, with 11 bases between. The CDR3 spans 12 residues. Germline lookup yields CDR1 SEHNR and CDR2 FQNEAQ (reference sequence). The CDR3 loop reads CASSFSGDTLHF. The CDR3 coding sequence is TGTGCCAGCAGCTTTTCAGGGGATACCCTCCACTTT.

The J gene is TRBJ1-5, the V gene TRBV18; D is perhaps TRBD1 (5 bases). The CDR3 spans 15 residues. Trimming removed 3 bases at V and 1 base at J, with 10 bases between. Germline V CDR1 and CDR2: KGHSH, LQKENI. The CDR3 sequence: CASSPVQGSNQPQHF. In nucleotides, the CDR3 is TGTGCCAGCTCACCGGTGCAGGGAAGCAATCAGCCCCAGCATTTT.

This clone was recorded only once. The chain links TRBV25-1 to TRBJ1-6; D is unresolved. The CDR3 length is 13 residues. V lost 5 bases, J lost 11 bases, and 13 bases lay in between. From germline, CDR1 is MGHDK and CDR2 SYGVNS. CDR3 nucleotide sequence: TGTGCCAGCAGTCTAGCAGAAGGGACACCCCTCCACTTT. It encodes CASSLAEGTPLHF.

This chain uses TRBV2 with TRBJ2-3; TRBD2 aligns across 10 bases. There are 18 residues in the CDR3. Trimming removed 4 bases from V and 2 bases from J; junction bases left unmatched: 12. In germline, CDR1 is SNHLY, CDR2 FYNNEI. DNA for the CDR3: TGTGCCAGCAGTGGGTTCGCAACTAGCGGGGATTACACAGATACGCAGTATTTT. This codes for CASSGFATSGDYTDTQYF.

The J gene is TRBJ1-2, the V gene TRBV2; 11 bases are a match to TRBD1. The germline V gene has CDR1 SNHLY and CDR2 FYNNEI. This CDR3 spans 13 amino acids. Germline trimming cut 8 bases from V and 8 bases from J; bases unmatched to any gene: 7. The CDR3 bases are TGTGCCAGCGCGGGACAGGGGGTTGGGGGCTACACCTTC. It codes for CASAGQGVGGYTF.

The chain recombines TRBV12-3 or TRBV12-4 with TRBJ1-1; no reliable D call. The CDR3 runs to 12 residues. Trimming removed 5 bases from V and 11 bases from J, with 15 bases in between. The CDR3 DNA follows: TGTGCCAGCAGTGCGGGCCCCTGGCGCGCTTTCTTT. It is translated as CASSAGPWRAFF.

The rearrangement links TRBV7-9 to TRBJ2-6; D might be TRBD2 (6 bases). V lost 3 bases and J 2 bases, leaving 11 bases between the germline ends. In germline, CDR1 is SEHNR, CDR2 FQNEAQ (reference sequence). This CDR3 is built from 16 residues. CDR3 nucleotides: TGTGCCAGCAGCTTCCCCGGGACTCCTGGGGCCAACGTCCTGACTTTC. Amino acids: CASSFPGTPGANVLTF.

This chain uses TRBV5-1 with TRBJ1-1; no firm D call. The CDR3 is 16 amino acids. Trimming removed 2 bases at V and 0 bases at J, with 14 bases between. Per germline, CDR1 SGHRS and CDR2 YFSETQ. The CDR3 is CASSLQSVGLNTEAFF. As DNA, the CDR3 is TGCGCCAGCAGCTTACAGTCAGTGGGCCTGAACACTGAAGCTTTCTTT.

J is TRBJ1-3 and V is TRBV9, with TRBD1 matching over 9 bases. The V gene end was trimmed by 4 bases and the J gene end by 10 bases; junction bases not matched to a gene: 9. Germline V gives CDR1 SGDLS, CDR2 YYNGEE. The CDR3 length is 14 residues. The CDR3 loop is CASSTRGQGKTIYF. As DNA, the CDR3 is TGTGCCAGCAGCACTAGAGGACAGGGGAAGACCATATATTTT.

This clone was seen more than once but under ten times. This chain uses TRBV19 with TRBJ1-5, with 7 bases identical to TRBD1. This CDR3 has 15 residues. Unmatched junction bases numbered 9, after V lost 6 bases and J lost 4 bases. CDR1 and CDR2 from the germline V gene are LNHDA and SQIVND (reference sequence). CDR3 residues: CASRTAGTDNQPQHF. The CDR3 region has the DNA TGTGCCAGTAGGACTGCCGGGACAGATAATCAGCCCCAGCATTTT. Supplemented by reference TRBV19 and TRBJ1-5, the full variable domain reads DGGITQSPKYLFRKEGQNVTLSCEQNLNHDAMYWYRQDPGQGLRLIYYSQIVNDFQKGDIAEGYSVSREKKESFPLTVTSAQKNPTAFYLCASRTAGTDNQPQHFGDGTRLSIL.

The V and J genes are TRBV5-4 and TRBJ2-2, with unresolved D. This CDR3 comprises 16 residues. In germline, CDR1 is SGHNT, CDR2 YYREEE (reference sequence). The V and J ends lost 2 bases and 2 bases respectively, with 13 bases between them. For the CDR3, the DNA is TGTGCCAGCAGCTTATGGTCAGGCGTTAACACCGGGGAGCTGTTTTTT. As protein: CASSLWSGVNTGELFF.

J is TRBJ2-7 and V is TRBV2; D may be TRBD1 (6 bases). The CDR3 sequence is 15 residues long. V lost 7 bases and J lost 0, with 16 bases in between. CDR1 SNHLY and CDR2 FYNNEI come from the germline V gene. The CDR3 DNA reads as TGTGCCAGCAAGAAACAGGGCCCGAGCTCCTACGAGCAGTACTTC. Amino acid sequence: CASKKQGPSSYEQYF.

V is TRBV6-5 and J is TRBJ1-1, with TRBD1 as a possible D gene (6 bases). The CDR3 spans 15 residues. Trimming shortened V by 2 bases and J by 1 base, and 11 bases separated the two germline ends. In germline, CDR1 is MNHEY, CDR2 SVGAGI. The CDR3 region is CASSYGGAWNTEAFF. The CDR3 DNA follows: TGTGCCAGCAGTTACGGGGGGGCCTGGAACACTGAAGCTTTCTTT.

The chain joins TRBV5-6 to TRBJ1-1, with D possibly matching TRBD1 (6 bases). Deletions cut 5 bases from V and 1 base from J, with 15 bases between. CDR1 and CDR2 from the germline V gene are SGHDT and YYEEEE. CDR3 length equals 15 residues. CDR3 sequence: CASRNRDKWNTEAFF. As DNA, the CDR3 is TGTGCCAGCAGAAACCGGGACAAGTGGAACACTGAAGCTTTCTTT. Full variable domain (outside the CDR3, taken from reference TRBV5-6 and TRBJ1-1): DAGVTQSPTHLIKTRGQQVTLRCSPKSGHDTVSWYQQALGQGPQFIFQYYEEEERQRGNFPDRFSGHQFPNYSSELNVNALLLGDSALYLCASRNRDKWNTEAFFGQGTRLTVV.

This rearrangement joins TRBV19 to TRBJ1-2, with TRBD1 matching 8 bases. The CDR3 loop spans 14 amino acids. Germline V gene sequence: CDR1 LNHDA, CDR2 SQIVND (reference sequence). Losses at the gene ends were 3 bases for V and 8 bases for J; bases not matched to a gene: 8. This CDR3 is CASSMGQASLGYTF. The CDR3 DNA reads as TGTGCCAGTAGTATGGGACAGGCCTCCCTCGGCTACACCTTC. Filled out from reference TRBV19 and TRBJ1-2, the complete variable domain reads DGGITQSPKYLFRKEGQNVTLSCEQNLNHDAMYWYRQDPGQGLRLIYYSQIVNDFQKGDIAEGYSVSREKKESFPLTVTSAQKNPTAFYLCASSMGQASLGYTFGSGTRLTVV.